Below are 29 T cell receptor beta chains sequenced from a single sample in a study of blood T cell repertoires in COVID-19. The method was immunoSEQ multiplex PCR; TCRdb's version includes in-frame clones alone and lacks a portion of them. The sample lists about 260,000 clones, roughly 86% occurring once. Sequencing was carried out using PBMCs or T cells enriched from blood (not recorded which). The receptors were gathered from a woman in her fifties or sixties who had recovered from COVID-19.

This chain joins TRBV30 and TRBJ1-3; D may be TRBD1 (6 bases). Trimming stripped 2 bases from V and 7 bases from J, with 9 bases between. The CDR3 is 12 residues long. CDR1 and CDR2 (germline): GTSNPN, SVGIG (reference sequence). This chain's CDR3 is CAWSRGGNTIYF. The CDR3, as DNA: TGTGCCTGGAGTAGGGGGGGTAACACCATATATTTT.

The chain joins TRBV2 to TRBJ2-2; D is uncertain. Germline CDR1 and CDR2: SNHLY and FYNNEI. V lost 9 bases to trimming and J lost 0 bases, with 11 bases between them. The CDR3 is 14 residues long. The CDR3 protein is CARTSQSNTGELFF. CDR3 DNA: TGTGCCAGGACATCTCAGTCGAACACCGGGGAGCTGTTTTTT.

The CDR3 DNA reads as TGTGCCAGCAGCTTAGCACACAGGTATGAAGCTTTCTTT. Protein sequence: CASSLAHRYEAFF. This chain connects TRBV11-1 to TRBJ1-1; TRBD1 might be the D (5 bases). This CDR3 contains 13 residues. V was pared by 0 bases and J by 7 bases, with 9 bases between. The germline CDR1 and CDR2 sequences are SGHAT and FQDESV (reference sequence).

A few counts support this clone. The chain joins TRBV7-9 to TRBJ2-7, with 12 bases lining up with TRBD1. The V segment lost 3 bases and the J segment 6 bases; nucleotides outside the gene matches: 6. Germline V CDR1 and CDR2: SEHNR, FQNEAQ (reference sequence). The CDR3 runs to 15 residues. The CDR3 bases are TGTGCCAGCAGCTTGTCCGGGACAGGGGGCTCCGAGCAGTACTTC. Translating it yields CASSLSGTGGSEQYF.

This clone was counted once. V and J are TRBV13 and TRBJ2-7; TRBD1 matches at 11 bases. Germline CDR1 PRHDT, CDR2 FYEKMQ (reference sequence). Trimming removed 5 bases from V and 5 bases from J; junction bases left unmatched: 8. The CDR3 runs to 15 residues. The CDR3 DNA follows: TGTGCCAGCAGCCCATATGGACAGGGGGCAGACGAGCAGTACTTC. Encoded protein: CASSPYGQGADEQYF.

The chain combines TRBV25-1 with TRBJ1-1, with TRBD1 identical over 9 bases. The V gene end was trimmed by 6 bases and the J gene end by 6 bases; junction bases not matched to a gene: 11. The length of the CDR3 is 15 residues. The germline V gene encodes CDR1 MGHDK and CDR2 SYGVNS. DNA for the CDR3: TGTGCCAGCAGACTTCAGACAGGGGGATTATCTGAAGCTTTCTTT. It translates to CASRLQTGGLSEAFF.

The rearrangement joins TRBV28 to TRBJ1-2, with 10 bases matching TRBD1. With V trimmed by 3 bases and J by 4 bases, 8 bases remained unmatched. In germline, CDR1 is MDHEN, CDR2 SYDVKM. The CDR3 runs 16 residues. CDR3 in DNA: TGTGCCAGCAGTTTTTCGGGGACAGGGGACAGCTATGGCTACACCTTC. It is translated as CASSFSGTGDSYGYTF.

The chain recombines TRBV3-1 (or the pseudogene TRBV3-2) with TRBJ1-2; the D gene is possibly TRBD1 (5 bases). Trimming shortened V by 0 bases and J by 7 bases, and 9 bases separated the two germline ends. The CDR3 contains 13 residues. The V gene's germline CDR1 is LGHDT and CDR2 YNNKEL (reference sequence). CDR3 loop: CASSQEGVGGYTF. CDR3 in DNA: TGTGCCAGCAGCCAAGAAGGGGTCGGTGGCTACACCTTC.

About this clone: The same CDR3 is also encoded by other DNA sequences in this sample. J is TRBJ1-5 and V is TRBV30; no reliable D call. V shed 0 bases and J shed 1 base, with 4 bases lying between them. The germline gives CDR1 GTSNPN, CDR2 SVGIG (reference sequence). The CDR3 sequence is 13 residues long. The CDR3 nucleotides read TGTGCCTGGAGTGTTCAGAGCAATCAGCCCCAGCATTTT. Residues: CAWSVQSNQPQHF.

The rearrangement joins TRBV24-1 to TRBJ2-1, with 13 bases matching TRBD2. Trimming cost V 0 bases and J 3 bases; bases outside gene matches: 4. Germline V gene sequence: CDR1 KGHDR, CDR2 SFDVKD. CDR3 length: 18 residues. CDR3 sequence reads: CATSDLGGTSGNYNEQFF. CDR3 in DNA: TGTGCCACCAGTGATTTGGGAGGGACTAGCGGGAACTACAATGAGCAGTTCTTC.

The genes are TRBV7-2 and TRBJ1-1, with 8 bases identical to TRBD1. V shed 2 bases and J 3 bases; nucleotides not matched to a gene: 2. The CDR3 runs to 14 residues. CDR1 SGHTA and CDR2 FQGNSA come from the germline V gene. The CDR3 DNA reads as TGTGCCAGCAGCTTAATACAGGGGGACACTGAAGCTTTCTTT. Translation: CASSLIQGDTEAFF.

The rearrangement links TRBV5-4 to TRBJ2-5; 12 bases agree with TRBD2. Germline V gives CDR1 SGHNT, CDR2 YYREEE (reference sequence). Trimming removed 3 bases from V and 4 bases from J; junction bases left unmatched: 10. This CDR3 contains 17 residues. CDR3: CASSSGLAGPKGETQYF. CDR3 nucleotides: TGTGCCAGCAGCTCGGGACTAGCGGGTCCTAAAGGAGAGACCCAGTACTTC. Full variable domain (outside the CDR3, taken from reference TRBV5-4 and TRBJ2-5): ETGVTQSPTHLIKTRGQQVTLRCSSQSGHNTVSWYQQALGQGPQFIFQYYREEENGRGNFPPRFSGLQFPNYSSELNVNALELDDSALYLCASSSGLAGPKGETQYFGPGTRLLVL.

This chain connects TRBV3-1 (or the pseudogene TRBV3-2) to TRBJ1-1, with 7 bases fitting TRBD1. V lost 2 bases, J lost 1 base, and 4 bases stayed unmatched. The CDR3 runs to 15 residues. Germline-derived CDR1 and CDR2 are LGHDT and YNNKEL (reference sequence). CDR3 sequence reads: CASSQHRGQNTEAFF. CDR3 nucleotide sequence: TGTGCCAGCAGCCAACACAGGGGCCAGAACACTGAAGCTTTCTTT.

The rearrangement links TRBV6-2 or TRBV6-3 to TRBJ2-1; 9 bases map to TRBD2. The V segment lost 0 bases and the J segment 7 bases; nucleotides outside the gene matches: 7. CDR1 and CDR2 (germline): MNHEY, SVGEGT. The CDR3 spans 16 residues. CDR3 sequence (DNA): TGTGCCAGCAGTTACTCGGCGGGAGGGCCTTGGAATGAGCAGTTCTTC. Protein: CASSYSAGGPWNEQFF.

The chain employs TRBV11-2 and TRBJ1-2; 9 nucleotides match TRBD1. The junction had 12 bases not matched to a gene; V was cut back by 4 bases and J by 3 bases. The CDR3 is 17 residues long. Germline CDR1 is SGHAT and CDR2 is FQNNGV. CDR3 loop: CASSSHYYRGRDYGYTF. CDR3 DNA sequence: TGTGCCAGCAGCTCCCATTACTACAGGGGGCGCGACTATGGCTACACCTTC.

V and J are TRBV27 and TRBJ2-7; TRBD1 aligns across 8 bases. The V gene's germline CDR1 is MNHEY and CDR2 SMNVEV (reference sequence). The CDR3 has 14 amino acids. The V segment lost 6 bases and the J segment 3 bases; nucleotides outside the gene matches: 7. The CDR3 nucleotides read TGTGCCAGCAGGGGTGCAGGGGGCGGCTACGAGCAGTACTTC. This codes for CASRGAGGGYEQYF.

The gene calls are TRBV19 and TRBJ1-1, with no clear D. The V gene's germline CDR1 is LNHDA and CDR2 SQIVND (reference sequence). CDR3 size: 13 residues. Trimming left V 4 bases short and J 0 bases short, with 6 bases between. The CDR3 sequence: CASSNTVNTEAFF. The CDR3 DNA sequence: TGTGCCAGTAGTAATACAGTGAACACTGAAGCTTTCTTT.

The chain couples TRBV5-1 to TRBJ1-1, with D hard to call. Deletions cut 4 bases from V and 8 bases from J, with 18 bases between. CDR3 size: 14 residues. Germline CDR1 SGHRS, CDR2 YFSETQ. The CDR3 here is CASSLGTHGGEAFF. The CDR3 DNA follows: TGCGCCAGCAGCCTGGGTACTCACGGAGGCGAAGCTTTCTTT.

The gene calls are TRBV30 and TRBJ1-2, with 11 bases fitting TRBD1. Looked up from germline, CDR1 is GTSNPN and CDR2 is SVGIG (reference sequence). V trimming: 4 bases; J trimming: 8 bases; junction bases outside the gene matches: 12. This CDR3 contains 15 residues. CDR3 protein: CAWTDTGTGGHGYTF. CDR3 DNA: TGTGCCTGGACCGACACCGGGACAGGGGGACACGGCTACACCTTC.

This chain connects TRBV28 to TRBJ2-4, with D maybe TRBD1 (6 bases). V lost 3 bases, J lost 0 bases, and 18 bases lay in between. Germline V CDR1 and CDR2: MDHEN, SYDVKM. This CDR3 is built from 18 residues. CDR3 amino acids: CASSLDLSRGLAKNIQYF. DNA of the CDR3: TGTGCCAGCAGTTTGGATCTAAGCAGGGGTCTAGCCAAAAACATTCAGTACTTC.

The V gene is TRBV2, the J gene TRBJ1-1, with a tentative D call TRBD1 (6 bases). The V and J ends lost 8 bases and 11 bases respectively, with 15 bases between them. The CDR3 is 11 amino acids. Germline CDR1 and CDR2: SNHLY and FYNNEI. CDR3 DNA: TGTGCCAGCCTGGGGTGGGGGCAGGCTTTCTTT. Its translation is CASLGWGQAFF. Full variable domain (remainder filled in from reference TRBV2 and TRBJ1-1): EPEVTQTPSHQVTQMGQEVILRCVPISNHLYFYWYRQILGQKVEFLVSFYNNEISEKSEIFDDQFSVERPDGSNFTLKIRSTKLEDSAMYFCASLGWGQAFFGQGTRLTVV.

The chain is built from TRBV13 and TRBJ2-7; 10 bases are a match to TRBD2. The CDR3 spans 16 residues. The V gene end was trimmed by 3 bases and the J gene end by 4 bases; junction bases not matched to a gene: 9. Germline assignment: CDR1 PRHDT and CDR2 FYEKMQ (reference sequence). CDR3 amino acids: CASSFPRTSGGYEQYF. The CDR3 DNA is TGTGCCAGCAGCTTTCCCCGGACTAGCGGTGGATACGAGCAGTACTTC.

CDR3 region: CASSELTDPFGYTF. In DNA, the CDR3 is TGTGCCAGCAGTGAATTGACAGACCCCTTTGGCTACACCTTC. The chain couples TRBV6-1 to TRBJ1-2, with D perhaps TRBD1 (5 bases). The CDR3 is made up of 14 amino acids. V was trimmed by 2 bases and J by 7 bases, leaving 14 bases between them. Germline values: CDR1 MNHNS, CDR2 SASEGT.

This clone was detected only a few times. The chain joins TRBV27 to TRBJ1-1; 9 bases match TRBD1. Unmatched junction bases numbered 8, after V lost 6 bases and J lost 6 bases. CDR3 length: 14 amino acids. Germline CDR1 MNHEY, CDR2 SMNVEV (reference sequence). CDR3 sequence: CASRGTGLLSEAFF. CDR3 coding DNA: TGTGCCAGCAGGGGGACAGGGTTACTATCTGAAGCTTTCTTT.

This chain links TRBV14 with TRBJ1-3, with D unresolved. V was clipped by 4 bases and J by 4 bases, with 20 bases between them. This CDR3 has 17 amino acids. Germline CDR1 and CDR2: SGHDN and FVKESK. The CDR3 loop is CASSRRAGPLSGNTIYF. CDR3 sequence (DNA): TGTGCCAGCAGCCGGCGGGCGGGCCCTCTATCCGGAAACACCATATATTTT.

In nucleotides, the CDR3 is TGTGCCAGCTCCCCAGGGAATTCAGGGAATCAGCCCCAGCATTTT. This translates into CASSPGNSGNQPQHF. V and J are TRBV18 and TRBJ1-5; D is perhaps TRBD1 (5 bases). CDR3 length equals 15 residues. Trimming took 6 bases from V and 4 from J, leaving 16 bases between them. CDR1 is KGHSH, CDR2 LQKENI, per germline.

The rearrangement joins TRBV27 to TRBJ1-4; TRBD1 agrees at 9 bases. The CDR3 is made up of 18 amino acids. Germline lookup yields CDR1 MNHEY and CDR2 SMNVEV (reference sequence). The J segment lost 7 bases and the V segment lost 8 bases, leaving 20 bases of the junction unmatched. The CDR3 sequence is CASALSPWRQGGGEKLFF. The CDR3 DNA reads TGTGCCAGCGCCCTTAGTCCGTGGAGACAGGGGGGAGGTGAAAAACTGTTTTTT.

The chain employs TRBV30 and TRBJ1-6, with 11 nucleotides matching TRBD1. V was clipped by 2 bases and J by 9 bases; unmatched bases: 3. The CDR3 is 14 amino acids. Germline lookup yields CDR1 GTSNPN and CDR2 SVGIG (reference sequence). The chain's CDR3 is CAWSWTGGASPLHF. In DNA, the CDR3 is TGTGCCTGGAGTTGGACAGGGGGCGCTTCACCCCTCCACTTT. The whole variable domain, filled in from reference TRBV30 and TRBJ1-6, reads SQTIHQWPATLVQPVGSPLSLECTVEGTSNPNLYWYRQAAGRGLQLLFYSVGIGQISSEVPQNLSASRPQDRQFILSSKKLLLSDSGFYLCAWSWTGGASPLHFGNGTRLTVT.

The J gene is TRBJ2-2, the V gene TRBV28; weak D call: TRBD2 (5 bases). The CDR3 runs 16 residues. The V end lost 1 base, the J end lost 6 bases, and 15 bases lay between the germline ends. Germline V gene sequence: CDR1 MDHEN, CDR2 SYDVKM. Written as DNA, the CDR3 is TGTGCCAGCAGTTTATATATACCCGCGCGGGCCGGGGAGCTGTTTTTT. Its translation is CASSLYIPARAGELFF.